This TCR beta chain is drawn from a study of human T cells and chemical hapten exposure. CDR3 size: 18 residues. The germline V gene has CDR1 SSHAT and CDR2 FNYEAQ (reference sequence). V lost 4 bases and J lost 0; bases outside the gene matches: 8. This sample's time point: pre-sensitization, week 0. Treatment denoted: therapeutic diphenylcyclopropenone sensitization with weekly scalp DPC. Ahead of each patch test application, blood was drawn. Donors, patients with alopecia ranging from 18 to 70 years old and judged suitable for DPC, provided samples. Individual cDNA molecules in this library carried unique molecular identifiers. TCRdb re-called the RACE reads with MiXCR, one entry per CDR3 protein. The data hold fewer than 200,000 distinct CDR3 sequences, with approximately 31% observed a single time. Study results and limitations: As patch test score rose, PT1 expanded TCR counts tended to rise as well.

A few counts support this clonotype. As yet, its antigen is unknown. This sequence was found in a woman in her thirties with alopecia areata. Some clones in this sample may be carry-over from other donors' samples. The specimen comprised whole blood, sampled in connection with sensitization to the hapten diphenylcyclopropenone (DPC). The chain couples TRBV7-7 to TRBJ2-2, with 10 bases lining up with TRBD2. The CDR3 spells CASSSRTSGPSNTGELFF. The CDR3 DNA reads TGTGCCAGCAGCTCCCGGACTAGCGGACCTTCGAACACCGGGGAGCTGTTTTTT.